This T cell receptor (beta chain) was identified during a study of cytomegalovirus exposure and HLA in healthy donors. The count of this clone is one. The antigen is undetermined. Additional DNA sequences in this sample encode the identical CDR3. PCR employed 60 Vbeta and 13 Jbeta primers. The repertoire was sequenced with immunoSEQ multiplex PCR; TCRdb's copy has only in-frame clones and lacks some. This sample carries 130,000 to 150,000 clones, around 78% of them seen once, and the ten largest clones take 2.8%. The germline CDR1 and CDR2 sequences are SGHTA and FQGNSA. The CDR3 consists of 16 residues. Germline trimming cut 1 base from V and 4 bases from J; bases unmatched to any gene: 7. Study-wide points: The Asian-associated ancestry cluster reportedly had fewer N-insertions than the 666-donor mean in a later analysis.

The receptor was isolated from a male donor in good health and CMV-seronegative. The sequenced sample consisted of PBMCs. The chain links TRBV7-2 to TRBJ2-5, with 9 bases aligning to TRBD2. The chain's CDR3 is CASSLEWRGGRETQYF. In DNA, the CDR3 is TGTGCCAGCAGCTTAGAATGGCGGGGGGGCCGAGAGACCCAGTACTTC.